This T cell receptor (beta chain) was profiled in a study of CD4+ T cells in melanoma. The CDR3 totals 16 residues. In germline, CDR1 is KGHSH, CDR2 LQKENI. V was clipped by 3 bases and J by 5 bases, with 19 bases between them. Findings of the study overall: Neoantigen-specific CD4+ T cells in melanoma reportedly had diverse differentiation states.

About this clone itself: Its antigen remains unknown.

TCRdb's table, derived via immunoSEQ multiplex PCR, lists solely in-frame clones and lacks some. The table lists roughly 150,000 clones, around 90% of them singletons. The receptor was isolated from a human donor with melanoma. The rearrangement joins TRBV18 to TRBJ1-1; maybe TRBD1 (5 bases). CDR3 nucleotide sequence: TGTGCCAGCTCACCGGCGTCTACCGGGGCCCGGACTGAAGCTTTCTTT. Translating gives CASSPASTGARTEAFF. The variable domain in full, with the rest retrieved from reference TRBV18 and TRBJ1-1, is NAGVMQNPRHLVRRRGQEARLRCSPMKGHSHVYWYRQLPEEGLKFMVYLQKENIIDESGMPKERFSAEFPKEGPSILRIQQVVRGDSAAYFCASSPASTGARTEAFFGQGTRLTVV.